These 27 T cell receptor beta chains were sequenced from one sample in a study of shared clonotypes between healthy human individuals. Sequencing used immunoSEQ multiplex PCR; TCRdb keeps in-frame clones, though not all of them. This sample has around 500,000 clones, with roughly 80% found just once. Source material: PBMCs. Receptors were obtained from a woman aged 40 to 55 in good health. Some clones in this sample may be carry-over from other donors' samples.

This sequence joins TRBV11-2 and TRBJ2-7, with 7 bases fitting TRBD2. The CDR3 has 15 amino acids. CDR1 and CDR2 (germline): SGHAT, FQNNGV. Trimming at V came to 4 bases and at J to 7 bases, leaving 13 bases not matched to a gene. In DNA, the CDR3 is TGTGCCAGCAGCTCGCGGGCTAGCGGAGTCTTAGAGCAGTACTTC. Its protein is CASSSRASGVLEQYF.

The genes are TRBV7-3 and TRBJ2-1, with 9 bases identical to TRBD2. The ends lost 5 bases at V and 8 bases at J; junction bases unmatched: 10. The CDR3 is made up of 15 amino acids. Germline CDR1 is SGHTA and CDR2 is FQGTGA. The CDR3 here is CASSKGLAEAHEQFF. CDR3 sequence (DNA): TGTGCCAGCAGCAAGGGACTAGCCGAGGCTCATGAGCAGTTCTTC.

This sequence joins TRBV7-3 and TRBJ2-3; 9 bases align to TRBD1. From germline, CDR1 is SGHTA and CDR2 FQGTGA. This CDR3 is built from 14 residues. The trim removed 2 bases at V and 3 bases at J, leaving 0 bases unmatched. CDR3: CASSLGTGTDTQYF. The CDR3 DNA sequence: TGTGCCAGCAGCTTAGGGACAGGGACAGATACGCAGTATTTT.

Here the CDR3 reads CASSLRSKDTQYF. Written as DNA, the CDR3 is TGTGCCAGCAGCCTTCGCTCGAAAGATACGCAGTATTTT. The chain carries TRBV14 and TRBJ2-3; D is unclear. Germline CDR1 SGHDN, CDR2 FVKESK. The CDR3 has 13 amino acids. Trimming stripped 4 bases from V and 5 bases from J, with 10 bases between.

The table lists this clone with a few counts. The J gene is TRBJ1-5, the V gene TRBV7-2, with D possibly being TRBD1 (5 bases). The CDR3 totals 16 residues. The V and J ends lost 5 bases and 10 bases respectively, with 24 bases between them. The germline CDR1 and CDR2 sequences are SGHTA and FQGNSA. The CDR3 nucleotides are TGTGCCAGCAGCCTATTAGGTGGCAGGGTGGGTGTACCCCAGCATTTT. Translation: CASSLLGGRVGVPQHF.

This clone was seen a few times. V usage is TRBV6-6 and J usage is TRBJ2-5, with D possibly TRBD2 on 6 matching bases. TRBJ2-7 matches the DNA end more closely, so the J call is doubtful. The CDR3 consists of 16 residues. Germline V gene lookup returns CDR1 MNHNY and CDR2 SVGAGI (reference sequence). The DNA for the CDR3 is TGTGCCAGCAGTAGGGACCCTAGCGACTACTCCTACGAGCAGTACTTC. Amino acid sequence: CASSRDPSDYSYEQYF.

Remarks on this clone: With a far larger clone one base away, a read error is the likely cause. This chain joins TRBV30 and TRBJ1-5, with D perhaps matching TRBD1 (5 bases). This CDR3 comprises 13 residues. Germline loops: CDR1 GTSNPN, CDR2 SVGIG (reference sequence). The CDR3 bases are TGTGCCGGGAGTGGGACGGGGAATCAGCCCCAGCATTTT. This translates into CAGSGTGNQPQHF. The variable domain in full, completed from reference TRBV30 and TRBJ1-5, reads SQTIHQWPATLVQPVGSPLSLECTVEGTSNPNLYWYRQAAGRGLQLLFYSVGIGQISSEVPQNLSASRPQDRQFILSSKKLLLSDSGFYLCAGSGTGNQPQHFGDGTRLSIL.

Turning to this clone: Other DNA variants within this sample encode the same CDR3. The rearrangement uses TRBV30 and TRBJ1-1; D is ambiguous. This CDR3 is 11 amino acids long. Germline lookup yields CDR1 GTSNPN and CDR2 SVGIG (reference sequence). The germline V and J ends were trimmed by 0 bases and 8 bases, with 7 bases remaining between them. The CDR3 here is CAWSVRVEAFF. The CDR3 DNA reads TGTGCCTGGAGTGTACGGGTCGAAGCTTTCTTT.

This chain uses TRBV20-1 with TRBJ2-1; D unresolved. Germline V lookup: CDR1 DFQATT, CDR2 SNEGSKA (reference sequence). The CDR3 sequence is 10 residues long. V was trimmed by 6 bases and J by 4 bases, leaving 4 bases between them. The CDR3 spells CSAPYNEQFF. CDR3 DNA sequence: TGCAGTGCACCGTACAATGAGCAGTTCTTC.

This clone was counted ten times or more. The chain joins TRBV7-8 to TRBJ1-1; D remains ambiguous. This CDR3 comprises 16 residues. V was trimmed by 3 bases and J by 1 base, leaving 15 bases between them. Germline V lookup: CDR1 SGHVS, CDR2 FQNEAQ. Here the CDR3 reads CASSLDRVGWNTEAFF. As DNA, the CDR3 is TGTGCCAGCAGCTTGGACCGGGTTGGGTGGAACACTGAAGCTTTCTTT.

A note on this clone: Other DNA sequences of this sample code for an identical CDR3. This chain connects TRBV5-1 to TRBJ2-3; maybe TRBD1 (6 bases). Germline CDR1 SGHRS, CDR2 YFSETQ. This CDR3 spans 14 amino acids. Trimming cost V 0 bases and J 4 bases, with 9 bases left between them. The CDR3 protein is CASSLVQGADTQYF. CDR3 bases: TGCGCCAGCAGCTTGGTACAGGGCGCAGATACGCAGTATTTT.

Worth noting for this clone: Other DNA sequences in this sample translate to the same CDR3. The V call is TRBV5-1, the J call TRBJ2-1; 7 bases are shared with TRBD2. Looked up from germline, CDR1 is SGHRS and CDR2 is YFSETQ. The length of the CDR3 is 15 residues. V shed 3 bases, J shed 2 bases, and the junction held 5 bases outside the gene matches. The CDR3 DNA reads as TGCGCCAGCAGCTCTAGCGGACCCCCCTACAATGAGCAGTTCTTC. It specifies CASSSSGPPYNEQFF.

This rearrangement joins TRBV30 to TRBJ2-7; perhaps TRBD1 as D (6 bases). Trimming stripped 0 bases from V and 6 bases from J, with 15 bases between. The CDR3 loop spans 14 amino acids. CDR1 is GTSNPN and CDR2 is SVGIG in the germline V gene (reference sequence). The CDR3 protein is CAWSVVAGAVEQYF. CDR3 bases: TGTGCCTGGAGTGTAGTAGCAGGGGCGGTCGAGCAGTACTTC.

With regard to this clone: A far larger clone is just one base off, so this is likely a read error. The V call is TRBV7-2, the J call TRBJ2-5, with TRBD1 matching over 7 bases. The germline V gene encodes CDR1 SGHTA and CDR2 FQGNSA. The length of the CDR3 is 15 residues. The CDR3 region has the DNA TGTGCCTGCAGCTCAAGACAGGGTTGGGGGGAGACCCAGTACTTC. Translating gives CACSSRQGWGETQYF.

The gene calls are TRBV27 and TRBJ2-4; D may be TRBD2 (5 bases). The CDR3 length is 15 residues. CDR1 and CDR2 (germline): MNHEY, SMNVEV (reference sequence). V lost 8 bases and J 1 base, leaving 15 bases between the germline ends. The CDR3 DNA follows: TGTGCCAGCGCCGTCCCGGGGATGGCCAAAAACATTCAGTACTTC. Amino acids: CASAVPGMAKNIQYF.

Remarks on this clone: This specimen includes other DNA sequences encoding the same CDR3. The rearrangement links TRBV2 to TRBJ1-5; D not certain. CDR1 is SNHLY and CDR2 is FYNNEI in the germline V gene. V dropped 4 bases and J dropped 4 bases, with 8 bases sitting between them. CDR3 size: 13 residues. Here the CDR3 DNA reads TGTGCCAGCAGTGCGGGTTTGAATCAGCCCCAGCATTTT. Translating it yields CASSAGLNQPQHF.

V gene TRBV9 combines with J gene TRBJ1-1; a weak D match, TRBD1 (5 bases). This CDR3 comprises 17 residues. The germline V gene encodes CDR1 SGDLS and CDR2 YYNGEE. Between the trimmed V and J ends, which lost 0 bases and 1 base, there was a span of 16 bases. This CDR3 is CASSVGGSRQKNTEAFF. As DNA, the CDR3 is TGTGCCAGCAGCGTAGGTGGCTCACGACAGAAGAACACTGAAGCTTTCTTT.

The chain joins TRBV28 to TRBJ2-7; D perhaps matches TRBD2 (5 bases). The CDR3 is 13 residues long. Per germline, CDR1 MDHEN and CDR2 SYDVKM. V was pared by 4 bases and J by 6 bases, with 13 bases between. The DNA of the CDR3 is TGTGCCAGCAGTTCGGTGACAAGCGGCGAGCAGTACTTC. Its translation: CASSSVTSGEQYF.

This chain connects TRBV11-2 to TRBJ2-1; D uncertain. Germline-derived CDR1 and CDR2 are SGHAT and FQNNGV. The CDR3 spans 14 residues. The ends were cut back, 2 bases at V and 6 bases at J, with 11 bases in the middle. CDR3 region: CASSLSGSLNEQFF. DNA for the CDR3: TGTGCCAGCAGCTTATCGGGCAGCCTCAATGAGCAGTTCTTC. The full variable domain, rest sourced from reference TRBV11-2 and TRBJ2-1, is EAGVAQSPRYKIIEKRQSVAFWCNPISGHATLYWYQQILGQGPKLLIQFQNNGVVDDSQLPKDRFSAERLKGVDSTLKIQPAKLEDSAVYLCASSLSGSLNEQFFGPGTRLTVL.

CDR3 sequence reads: CAWNRDRAGNTIYF. The DNA of the CDR3 is TGTGCCTGGAACCGGGACAGGGCTGGAAACACCATATATTTT. The chain joins TRBV30 to TRBJ1-3, with 9 positions matching TRBD1. Germline CDR1 reads GTSNPN; CDR2 reads SVGIG (reference sequence). Trimming at V came to 4 bases and at J to 2 bases, leaving 3 bases not matched to a gene. The CDR3 is 14 amino acids. Drawing the rest from reference TRBV30 and TRBJ1-3, the complete variable domain is SQTIHQWPATLVQPVGSPLSLECTVEGTSNPNLYWYRQAAGRGLQLLFYSVGIGQISSEVPQNLSASRPQDRQFILSSKKLLLSDSGFYLCAWNRDRAGNTIYFGEGSWLTVV.

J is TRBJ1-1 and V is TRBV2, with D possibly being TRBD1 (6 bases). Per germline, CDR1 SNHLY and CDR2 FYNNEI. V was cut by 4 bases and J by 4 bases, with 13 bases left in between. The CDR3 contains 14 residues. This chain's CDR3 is CASSVSQGSTEAFF. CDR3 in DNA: TGTGCCAGCAGTGTGAGTCAGGGGAGCACTGAAGCTTTCTTT.

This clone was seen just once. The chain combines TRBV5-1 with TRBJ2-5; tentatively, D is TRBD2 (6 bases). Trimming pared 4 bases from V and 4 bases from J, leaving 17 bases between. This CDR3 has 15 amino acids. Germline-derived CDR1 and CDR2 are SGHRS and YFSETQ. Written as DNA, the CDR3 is TGCGCCAGCAGCCCGTTCGTCGGGAGAGGAGAGACCCAGTACTTC. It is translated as CASSPFVGRGETQYF.

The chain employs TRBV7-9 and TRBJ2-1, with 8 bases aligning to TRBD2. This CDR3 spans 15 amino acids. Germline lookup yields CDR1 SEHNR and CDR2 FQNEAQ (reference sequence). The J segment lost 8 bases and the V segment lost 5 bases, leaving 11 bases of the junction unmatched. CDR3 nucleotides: TGTGCCAGCAGCCGCACTAGCGGAGCAAGCGATGAGCAGTTCTTC. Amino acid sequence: CASSRTSGASDEQFF.

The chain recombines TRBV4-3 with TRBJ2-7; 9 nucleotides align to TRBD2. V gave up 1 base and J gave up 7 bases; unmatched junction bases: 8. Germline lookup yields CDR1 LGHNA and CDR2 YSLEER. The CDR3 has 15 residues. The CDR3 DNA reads TGCGCCAGCAGCCAAGGGGCTAGCGGGACGGGGGAGCAGTACTTC. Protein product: CASSQGASGTGEQYF.

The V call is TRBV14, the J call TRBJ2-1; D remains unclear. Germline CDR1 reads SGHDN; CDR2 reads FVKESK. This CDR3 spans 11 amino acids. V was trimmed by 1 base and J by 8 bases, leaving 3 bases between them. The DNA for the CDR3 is TGTGCCAGCAGCCAAGCCTATGAGCAGTTCTTC. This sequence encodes CASSQAYEQFF.

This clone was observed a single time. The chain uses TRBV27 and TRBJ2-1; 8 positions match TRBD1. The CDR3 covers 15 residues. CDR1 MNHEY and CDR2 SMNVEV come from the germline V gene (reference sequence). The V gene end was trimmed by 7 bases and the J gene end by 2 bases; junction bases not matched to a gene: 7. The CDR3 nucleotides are TGTGCCAGCACCATCCGGGACAGGCCCTACAATGAGCAGTTCTTC. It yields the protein CASTIRDRPYNEQFF.

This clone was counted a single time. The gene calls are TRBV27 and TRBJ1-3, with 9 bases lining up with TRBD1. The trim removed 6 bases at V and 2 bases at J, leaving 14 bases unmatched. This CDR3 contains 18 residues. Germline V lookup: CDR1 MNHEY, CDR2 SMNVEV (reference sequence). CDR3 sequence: CASRPRTGVPYAGNTIYF. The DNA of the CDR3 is TGTGCCAGCAGGCCTCGGACAGGGGTTCCTTATGCTGGAAACACCATATATTTT.